This T cell receptor beta chain was captured by sequencing in a study of radiotherapy plus CTLA-4 blockade in lung cancer. In germline, CDR1 is MDHEN, CDR2 SYDVKM. The V and J ends lost 2 bases and 3 bases respectively, with 10 bases between them. This CDR3 spans 14 amino acids. Clones were sequenced by immunoSEQ multiplex PCR, and TCRdb holds only the in-frame ones, with some missing. Among about 88,000 clones listed, 60% to 80% were seen once. This clone has only a few counts. This TCR was recovered from a human donor with non-small cell lung cancer that progressed on radiotherapy plus ipilimumab. The chain joins TRBV28 to TRBJ1-2; no definite D call. The input for sequencing was peripheral blood, taken from a patient treated with radiotherapy plus ipilimumab. The CDR3 reads CASSLPDGYYGYTF. The CDR3 DNA sequence: TGTGCCAGCAGTTTACCCGACGGTTACTATGGCTACACCTTC.